There are many counts of the clone carrying this T cell receptor (beta chain). V gave up 4 bases and J gave up 6 bases; unmatched junction bases: 5. There are 12 residues in the CDR3. Germline loops: CDR1 DFQATT, CDR2 SNEGSKA (reference sequence). Next came a second PCR, run for about 7 to 12 cycles, which used a sample-barcoded 5' primer along with a J-beta primer mix. Every sample gave at least 3 million paired-end reads containing CDR3. TCRdb re-called the 5' RACE reads through MiXCR, storing one row per CDR3 protein. The sample consists of around 700,000 distinct CDR3 sequences, about 25% of them appearing once. This entry is derived from a study of blood T cells in healthy people across ages. This same sample was also part of a study on T cells of mothers and their children.

The chain combines TRBV20-1 with TRBJ2-5; TRBD1 aligns across 7 bases. This sequence was found in a boy aged 5-17 years in good health. Material: blood. As DNA, the CDR3 is TGCAGTGCTAACGAGGGGGCGAAGACCCAGTACTTC. It specifies CSANEGAKTQYF.